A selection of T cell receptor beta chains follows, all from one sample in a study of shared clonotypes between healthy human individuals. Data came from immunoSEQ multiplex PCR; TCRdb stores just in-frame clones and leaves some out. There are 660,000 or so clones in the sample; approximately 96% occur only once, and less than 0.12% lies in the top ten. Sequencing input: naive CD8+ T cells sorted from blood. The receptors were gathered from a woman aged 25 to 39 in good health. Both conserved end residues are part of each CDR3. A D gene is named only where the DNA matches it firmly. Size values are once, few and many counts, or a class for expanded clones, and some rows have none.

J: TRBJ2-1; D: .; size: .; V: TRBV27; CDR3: CASKFRDWGFDEQFF; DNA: TGTGCCAGCAAATTCCGGGACTGGGGGTTCGATGAGCAGTTCTTC
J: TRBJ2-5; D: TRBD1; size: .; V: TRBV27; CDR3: CASSPRTGHGETQYF; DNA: TGTGCCAGCAGTCCCCGGACAGGCCACGGGGAGACCCAGTACTTC
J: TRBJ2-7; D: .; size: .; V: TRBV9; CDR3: CASSGPSYEQYF; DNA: TGTGCCAGCAGCGGGCCCTCCTACGAGCAGTACTTC
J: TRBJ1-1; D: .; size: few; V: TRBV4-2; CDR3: CASSQSLNTEAFF; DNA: TGTGCCAGCAGCCAATCCTTGAACACTGAAGCTTTCTTT
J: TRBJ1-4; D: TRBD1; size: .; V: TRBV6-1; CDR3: CASRGQVSRSEKLFF; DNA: TGTGCCAGCAGAGGACAGGTTTCGAGATCTGAAAAACTGTTTTTT
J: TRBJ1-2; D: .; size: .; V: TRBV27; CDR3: CASKPGRTLGYTF; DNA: TGTGCCAGCAAACCAGGACGGACCTTGGGCTACACCTTC
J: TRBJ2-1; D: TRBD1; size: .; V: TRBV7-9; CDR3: CASSPGQGAGNEQFF; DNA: TGTGCCAGCAGCCCCGGACAGGGGGCAGGGAATGAGCAGTTCTTC
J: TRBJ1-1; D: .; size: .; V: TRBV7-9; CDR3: CASSNIQGSRGLAFF; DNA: TGTGCCAGCAGTAACATCCAGGGCAGCCGTGGATTAGCTTTCTTT
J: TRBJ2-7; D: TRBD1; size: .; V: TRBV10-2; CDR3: CASRPRDRVYEQYF; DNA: TGCGCCAGCAGACCCCGGGACAGGGTTTACGAGCAGTACTTC
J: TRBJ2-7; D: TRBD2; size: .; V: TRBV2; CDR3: CAKTSGTGEQYF; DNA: TGTGCCAAGACTAGCGGGACCGGGGAGCAGTACTTC
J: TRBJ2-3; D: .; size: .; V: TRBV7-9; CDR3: CASNSRLTDTQYF; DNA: TGTGCCAGCAACTCGAGACTGACAGATACGCAGTATTTT
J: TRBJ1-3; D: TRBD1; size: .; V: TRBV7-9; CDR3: CASIPQQGVFGNTIYF; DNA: TGTGCCAGCATACCACAACAGGGGGTCTTTGGAAACACCATATATTTT
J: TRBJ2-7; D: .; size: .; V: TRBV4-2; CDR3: CASSPGEGSYEQYF; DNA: TGTGCCAGCAGCCCAGGCGAAGGCAGCTACGAGCAGTACTTC
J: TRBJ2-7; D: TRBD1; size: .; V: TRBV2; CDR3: CASSGGDRGSHEQYF; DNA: TGTGCCAGCAGTGGGGGGGACAGGGGTAGCCACGAGCAGTACTTC
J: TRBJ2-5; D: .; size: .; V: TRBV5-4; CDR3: CASSSAAQETQYF; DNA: TGTGCCAGCAGCTCAGCGGCCCAAGAGACCCAGTACTTC
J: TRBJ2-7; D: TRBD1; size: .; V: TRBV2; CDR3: CASREQGIPNTYEQYF; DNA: TGTGCCAGCAGGGAACAGGGGATCCCCAATACATACGAGCAGTACTTC
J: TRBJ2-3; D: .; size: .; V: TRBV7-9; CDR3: CASSSTVGGPADTQYF; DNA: TGTGCCAGCAGCTCCACCGTGGGCGGTCCGGCAGATACGCAGTATTTT
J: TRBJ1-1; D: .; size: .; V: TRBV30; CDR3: CAWSAGQLNTEAFF; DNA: TGTGCCTGGAGTGCAGGACAGCTGAACACTGAAGCTTTCTTT
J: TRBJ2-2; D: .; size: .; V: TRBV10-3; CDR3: CAISGPTGKAANTGELFF; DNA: TGTGCCATCAGTGGCCCAACAGGGAAGGCGGCCAACACCGGGGAGCTGTTTTTT
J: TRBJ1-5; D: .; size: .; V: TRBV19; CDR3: CASSIGSRGNQPQHF; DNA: TGTGCCAGTAGTATAGGATCCAGAGGCAATCAGCCCCAGCATTTT
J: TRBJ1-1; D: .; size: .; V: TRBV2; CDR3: CASSAWVHTEAFF; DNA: TGTGCCAGCAGCGCCTGGGTGCACACTGAAGCTTTCTTT
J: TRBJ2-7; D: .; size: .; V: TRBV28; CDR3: CASRISGDEQYF; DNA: TGTGCCAGCAGGATTAGCGGCGACGAGCAGTACTTC
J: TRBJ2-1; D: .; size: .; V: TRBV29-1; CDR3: CSVEGGPHAFF; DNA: TGCAGCGTTGAAGGAGGACCGCACGCGTTCTTC
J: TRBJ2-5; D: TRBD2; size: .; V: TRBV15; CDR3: CATSRGGEERTQYF; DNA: TGTGCCACCAGCAGGGGAGGGGAGGAAAGGACCCAGTACTTC
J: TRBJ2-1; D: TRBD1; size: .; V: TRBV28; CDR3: CASSLSHTTGGAYNEQFF; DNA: TGTGCCAGCAGTTTATCGCACACGACAGGGGGGGCTTACAATGAGCAGTTCTTC
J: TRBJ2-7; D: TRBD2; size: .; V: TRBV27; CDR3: CASSPGTSGRFSEQYF; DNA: TGTGCCAGCAGTCCCGGGACTAGCGGGAGATTCAGCGAGCAGTACTTC
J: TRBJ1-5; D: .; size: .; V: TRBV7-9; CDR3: CASSPQEGDQPQHF; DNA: TGTGCCAGCAGCCCACAGGAAGGGGATCAGCCCCAGCATTTT
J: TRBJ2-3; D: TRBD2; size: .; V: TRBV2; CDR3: CASGTSGRAMLAQYF; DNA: TGTGCCAGCGGGACTAGCGGGAGGGCCATGTTGGCGCAGTATTTT
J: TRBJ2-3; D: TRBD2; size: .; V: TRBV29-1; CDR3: CSVGSGLAGSTDTQYF; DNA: TGCAGCGTTGGTTCGGGACTAGCGGGAAGCACAGATACGCAGTATTTT
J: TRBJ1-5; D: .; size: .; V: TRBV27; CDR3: CASSNSGTYNQPQHF; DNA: TGTGCCAGCAGTAATTCGGGGACCTACAATCAGCCCCAGCATTTT
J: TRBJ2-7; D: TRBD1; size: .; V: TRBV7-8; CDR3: CASSWGTGRTYEQYF; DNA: TGTGCCAGCAGCTGGGGGACAGGGAGAACCTACGAGCAGTACTTC
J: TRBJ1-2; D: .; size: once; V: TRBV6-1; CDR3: CASSEGSPSYGYTF; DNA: TGTGCCAGCAGTGAGGGGTCTCCCTCCTATGGCTACACCTTC
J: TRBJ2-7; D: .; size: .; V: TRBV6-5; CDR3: CASSYGSSEQYF; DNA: TGTGCCAGCAGTTACGGCTCGAGCGAGCAGTACTTC
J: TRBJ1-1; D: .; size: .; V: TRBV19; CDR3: CATRAPNTEAFF; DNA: TGTGCCACGAGGGCACCGAACACTGAAGCTTTCTTT
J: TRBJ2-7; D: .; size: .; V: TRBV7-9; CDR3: CASTREPGGKRAGYEQYF; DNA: TGTGCCAGCACCCGAGAACCTGGGGGAAAGCGGGCGGGGTACGAGCAGTACTTC
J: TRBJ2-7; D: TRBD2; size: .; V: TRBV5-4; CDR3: CASSKTSAYEQYF; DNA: TGTGCCAGCAGTAAAACTAGCGCCTACGAGCAGTACTTC
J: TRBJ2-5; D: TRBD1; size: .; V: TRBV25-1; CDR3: CASITGGAGETQYF; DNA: TGTGCCAGCATTACAGGGGGCGCTGGAGAGACCCAGTACTTC
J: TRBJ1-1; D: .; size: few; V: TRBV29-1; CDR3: CSVTAGAGITEAFF; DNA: TGCAGCGTGACGGCCGGGGCGGGGATCACTGAAGCTTTCTTT
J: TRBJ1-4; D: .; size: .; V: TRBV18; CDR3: CASSPPQNEKLFF; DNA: TGTGCCAGCTCACCACCCCAGAATGAAAAACTGTTTTTT
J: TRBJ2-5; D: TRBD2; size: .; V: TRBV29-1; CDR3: CSVGAGAGVETQYF; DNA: TGCAGCGTTGGGGCAGGAGCGGGAGTTGAGACCCAGTACTTC
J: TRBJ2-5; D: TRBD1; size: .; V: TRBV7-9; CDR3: CASSTWDSQETQYF; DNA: TGTGCCAGCAGCACCTGGGACAGTCAAGAGACCCAGTACTTC
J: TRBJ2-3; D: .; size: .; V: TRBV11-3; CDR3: CASSLDFGTQYF; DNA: TGTGCCAGCAGCTTAGATTTCGGTACGCAGTATTTT
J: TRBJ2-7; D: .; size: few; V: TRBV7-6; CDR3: CASSLGNLEQYF; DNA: TGTGCCAGCAGCTTAGGAAATCTCGAGCAGTACTTC
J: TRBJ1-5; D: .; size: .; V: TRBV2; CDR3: CASSEALRDTYSNQPQHF; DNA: TGTGCCAGCAGTGAAGCGCTTCGCGACACCTATAGCAATCAGCCCCAGCATTTT
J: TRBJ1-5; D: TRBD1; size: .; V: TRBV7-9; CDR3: CASSLEDRVQPQHF; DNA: TGTGCCAGCAGCTTGGAGGACAGGGTTCAGCCCCAGCATTTT
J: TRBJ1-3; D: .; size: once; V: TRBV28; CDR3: CASSFQSSGNTIYF; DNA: TGTGCCAGCAGTTTTCAGAGCTCTGGAAACACCATATATTTT
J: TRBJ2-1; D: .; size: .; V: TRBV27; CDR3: CASRLTYNEQFF; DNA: TGTGCCAGCAGACTCACCTACAATGAGCAGTTCTTC
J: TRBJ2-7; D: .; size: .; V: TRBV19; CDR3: CASSPDGNYEQYF; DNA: TGTGCCAGTAGTCCGGACGGGAATTACGAGCAGTACTTC
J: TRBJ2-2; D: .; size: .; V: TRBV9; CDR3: CASSARTANTGELFF; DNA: TGTGCCAGCAGCGCCCGGACAGCGAACACCGGGGAGCTGTTTTTT
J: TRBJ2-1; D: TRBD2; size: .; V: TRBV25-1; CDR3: CASSESVWDSGIEQFF; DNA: TGTGCCAGCAGTGAATCTGTGTGGGATAGCGGGATTGAGCAGTTCTTC
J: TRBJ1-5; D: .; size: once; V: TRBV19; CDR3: CASRAQLLNQPQHF; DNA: TGTGCCAGTAGGGCCCAGCTACTCAATCAGCCCCAGCATTTT
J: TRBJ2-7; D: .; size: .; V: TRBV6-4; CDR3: CASSYGLGYEQYF; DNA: TGTGCCAGCAGTTATGGATTGGGCTACGAGCAGTACTTC
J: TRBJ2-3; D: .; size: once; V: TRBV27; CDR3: CASSSGLRTDTQYF; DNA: TGTGCCAGCAGTTCGGGACTCCGCACAGATACGCAGTATTTT